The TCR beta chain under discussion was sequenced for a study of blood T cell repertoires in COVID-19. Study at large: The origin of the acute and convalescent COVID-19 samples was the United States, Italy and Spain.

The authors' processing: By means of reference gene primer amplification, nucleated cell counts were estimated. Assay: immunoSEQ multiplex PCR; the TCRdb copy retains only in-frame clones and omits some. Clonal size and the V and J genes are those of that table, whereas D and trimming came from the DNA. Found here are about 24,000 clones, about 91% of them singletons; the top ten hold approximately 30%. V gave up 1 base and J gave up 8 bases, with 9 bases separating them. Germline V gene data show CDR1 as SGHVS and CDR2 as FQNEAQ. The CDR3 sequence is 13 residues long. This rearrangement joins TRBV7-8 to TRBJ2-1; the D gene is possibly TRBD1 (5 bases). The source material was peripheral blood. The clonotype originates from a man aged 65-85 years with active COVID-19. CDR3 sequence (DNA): TGTGCCAGCAGCTTAGAAGGGGCTGATGAGCAGTTCTTC. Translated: CASSLEGADEQFF.